This T cell receptor beta chain was retrieved from a study of beta chain features in type 1 diabetes. CDR1 is SGHTA and CDR2 is FQGTGA in the germline V gene. V shed 5 bases and J 1 base; nucleotides not matched to a gene: 11. The CDR3 contains 17 residues. This clone was picked up one time. Reverse transcribing all isolated RNA meant expressed TCRB transcripts were sequenced. TCRdb's table, derived via immunoSEQ multiplex PCR, lists solely in-frame clones and lacks some. The top ten clones hold 0.035% to 0.045% of a sample with a few hundred thousand clones, approximately 15% of them seen once. The rearrangement joins TRBV7-3 to TRBJ2-3; TRBD2 matches 8 bases. This clonotype was sampled from a man aged 25-45 years in good health. Sequencing used naive CD4+ T cells from blood. Written as DNA, the CDR3 is TGTGCCAGCAGCCGTAACGGCCTAGCGGGCCGCACAGATACGCAGTATTTT. Amino acid sequence: CASSRNGLAGRTDTQYF.